This entry concerns a single T cell receptor (beta chain). Its antigen is unknown. There are 10 residues in the CDR3. In germline, CDR1 is DFQATT, CDR2 SNEGSKA (reference sequence). The sample belongs to a study of cytomegalovirus exposure and HLA in healthy donors. Study-level information: Membership in the Caucasian-associated ancestry cluster was found for 75% to 90% of 350 to 450 genotyped donors.

Overall study results and limits: CMV serostatus was the sole immune exposure information available. TRBV6-2, TRBV6-3 and some other V segments were unresolvable in 87-base-pair reads.

Vbeta (60) and Jbeta (13) primers were used in the PCR. In the original workflow: It was a later analysis that counted 79 million or so unique TCR beta chains, of which roughly 11 million were shared. TCRdb's table, derived via immunoSEQ multiplex PCR, lists solely in-frame clones and lacks some. V, J and clone size are those of that table, while D and trimming were read from the DNA. The sample totals over 110,000 clones. This rearrangement joins TRBV20-1 to TRBJ2-3; D perhaps matches TRBD2 (5 bases). The sequence derives from a male donor in good health and CMV-seronegative. Input material: PBMCs. CDR3 nucleotide sequence: TGCAAGGCAGGAGGAGATACGCAGTATTTT. It encodes CKAGGDTQYF.